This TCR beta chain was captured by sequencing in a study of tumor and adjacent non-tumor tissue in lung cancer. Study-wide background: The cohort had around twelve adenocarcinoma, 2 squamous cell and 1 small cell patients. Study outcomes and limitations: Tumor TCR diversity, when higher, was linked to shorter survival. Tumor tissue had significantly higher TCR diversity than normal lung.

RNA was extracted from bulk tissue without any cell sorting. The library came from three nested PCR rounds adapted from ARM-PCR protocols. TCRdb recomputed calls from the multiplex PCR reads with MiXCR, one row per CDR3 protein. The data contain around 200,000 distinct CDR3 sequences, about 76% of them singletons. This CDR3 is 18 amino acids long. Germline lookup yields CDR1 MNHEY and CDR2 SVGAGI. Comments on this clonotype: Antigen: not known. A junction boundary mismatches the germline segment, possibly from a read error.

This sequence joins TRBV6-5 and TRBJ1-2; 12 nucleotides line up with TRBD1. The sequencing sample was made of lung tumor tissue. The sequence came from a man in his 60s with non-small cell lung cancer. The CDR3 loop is CASSPRTGTGGANYGYSF. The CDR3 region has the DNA TGTGCCAGCAGCCCCCGAACCGGGACAGGGGGCGCTAACTATGGCTACTCCTTC.